These 21 T cell receptor beta chains originate from one sample sequenced in a study of cytomegalovirus exposure and HLA in healthy donors (dated by TCRdb to about 2017). The method behind the library was the immunoSEQ multiplex PCR assay. For the multiplex PCR, a mixture combining 60 forward primers for TCR Vbeta segments and 13 reverse primers for TCR Jbeta segments was used. The clones in this table, taken by TCRdb from immuneACCESS, are in-frame only. Not every clone is retained; where verified, under half of the shortfall comes from an unresolved V gene, and the cause of the rest is unknown. The table for this sample lists just over 95,000 clones; roughly 82% of them were counted only once. 7% to 10% of the sample belongs to the ten largest clones. The specimen sequenced was PBMCs. These receptors were taken from a human donor in good health.

The chain links TRBV5-1 to TRBJ1-6; a weak D match, TRBD1 (5 bases). The length of the CDR3 is 14 residues. Germline V lookup: CDR1 SGHRS, CDR2 YFSETQ. Trimming left V 0 bases short and J 7 bases short, with 8 bases between. In DNA form, the CDR3 reads TGCGCCAGCAGCTTGGAGTCAGGGAATTCACCCCTCCACTTT. Protein sequence: CASSLESGNSPLHF.

The rearrangement joins TRBV14 to TRBJ2-2, with TRBD1 matching 7 bases. This CDR3 is built from 15 residues. V trimming: 3 bases; J trimming: 5 bases; junction bases outside the gene matches: 6. The germline gives CDR1 SGHDN, CDR2 FVKESK. For the CDR3, the DNA is TGTGCCAGCAGCCAGTGGACAGGCAGAACCGGGGAGCTGTTTTTT. Its translation: CASSQWTGRTGELFF.

The chain is built from TRBV10-3 and TRBJ1-6; TRBD1 might be the D (6 bases). Looked up from germline, CDR1 is ENHRY and CDR2 is SYGVKD. Trimming took 0 bases from V and 5 from J, leaving 20 bases between them. This CDR3 comprises 19 residues. CDR3 loop: CAISESTRAGDLNNSPLHF. In DNA form, the CDR3 reads TGTGCCATCAGTGAGTCGACTCGGGCAGGGGACCTAAATAATTCACCCCTCCACTTT.

This clone has only a few counts. The V call is TRBV19, the J call TRBJ1-1, with 9 nucleotides matching TRBD1. V lost 5 bases and J lost 4; bases outside the gene matches: 11. Looked up from germline, CDR1 is LNHDA and CDR2 is SQIVND (reference sequence). The CDR3 length is 16 residues. The CDR3 loop is CASSSSYRGRGTEAFF. The CDR3 DNA reads TGTGCCAGTAGTTCAAGCTACAGGGGGCGTGGCACTGAAGCTTTCTTT.

This clone was seen more than once but under ten times. The chain employs TRBV30 and TRBJ2-1, with 14 bases lining up with TRBD2. The CDR3 covers 16 residues. The germline V gene encodes CDR1 GTSNPN and CDR2 SVGIG (reference sequence). V shed 3 bases, J shed 4 bases, and the junction held 5 bases outside the gene matches. CDR3 DNA: TGTGCCTGGAGCCTATGGACTAGCGGGAGGTACAATGAGCAGTTCTTC. This translates into CAWSLWTSGRYNEQFF. Complete variable domain (other parts from reference TRBV30 and TRBJ2-1): SQTIHQWPATLVQPVGSPLSLECTVEGTSNPNLYWYRQAAGRGLQLLFYSVGIGQISSEVPQNLSASRPQDRQFILSSKKLLLSDSGFYLCAWSLWTSGRYNEQFFGPGTRLTVL.

The chain is built from TRBV6-1 and TRBJ1-2; TRBD1 is a possible D gene (5 bases). Germline assignment: CDR1 MNHNS and CDR2 SASEGT. The CDR3 has 13 residues. Trimming cost V 7 bases and J 8 bases, with 17 bases left between them. CDR3 sequence reads: CASNHGGDWGYTF. The CDR3 nucleotides read TGTGCCAGCAATCATGGGGGGGATTGGGGCTACACCTTC.

V is TRBV9 and J is TRBJ2-3; D not resolved. The germline V and J ends were trimmed by 4 bases and 3 bases, with 6 bases remaining between them. CDR1 and CDR2 from the germline V gene are SGDLS and YYNGEE. The CDR3 is made up of 12 amino acids. CDR3 nucleotides: TGTGCCAGCAGCCCCAATACAGATACGCAGTATTTT. It translates to CASSPNTDTQYF. The full variable domain, with the rest looked up from reference TRBV9 and TRBJ2-3, is DSGVTQTPKHLITATGQRVTLRCSPRSGDLSVYWYQQSLDQGLQFLIQYYNGEERAKGNILERFSAQQFPDLHSELNLSSLELGDSALYFCASSPNTDTQYFGPGTRLTVL.

This chain joins TRBV30 and TRBJ1-5; D ambiguous. In germline, CDR1 is GTSNPN, CDR2 SVGIG (reference sequence). V dropped 0 bases and J dropped 4 bases, with 7 bases sitting between them. The CDR3 sequence is 13 residues long. The CDR3 is CAWSVQQNQPQHF. The DNA for the CDR3 is TGTGCCTGGAGTGTACAACAGAATCAGCCCCAGCATTTT.

V usage is TRBV6-1 and J usage is TRBJ2-7, with a possible D match to TRBD1 (5 bases). Trimming took off 6 bases at V and 6 bases at J, with 21 bases between the two ends. The germline V gene encodes CDR1 MNHNS and CDR2 SASEGT. The CDR3 has 15 amino acids. The CDR3 here is CASSQTGSLKVEQYF. The CDR3 DNA sequence: TGTGCCAGCAGCCAAACAGGATCCCTCAAGGTCGAGCAGTACTTC.

V gene TRBV10-3 combines with J gene TRBJ2-5; TRBD2 agrees at 9 bases. Germline trimming cut 0 bases from V and 2 bases from J; bases unmatched to any gene: 7. Per germline, CDR1 ENHRY and CDR2 SYGVKD. The CDR3 totals 17 residues. The CDR3 is CAISESERGAGQETQYF. CDR3 DNA: TGTGCCATCAGTGAGTCAGAGCGGGGGGCGGGTCAAGAGACCCAGTACTTC.

The CDR3: CASSQGPLGTGGSEQFF. CDR3 DNA: TGCGCCAGCAGCCAAGGACCACTCGGGACAGGGGGCAGTGAGCAGTTCTTC. The chain links TRBV4-3 to TRBJ2-1, with 12 bases aligning to TRBD1. J lost 9 bases, V lost 1 base, and 10 bases had no gene match. This CDR3 is 17 amino acids long. Germline CDR1 and CDR2: LGHNA and YSLEER.

This chain uses TRBV29-1 with TRBJ1-1; D is uncertain. This CDR3 is 12 amino acids long. The germline gives CDR1 SQVTM, CDR2 ANQGSEA. Trimming removed 3 bases from V and 1 base from J, with 6 bases in between. DNA for the CDR3: TGCAGCGTTGATCGGAGGAACACTGAAGCTTTCTTT. It specifies CSVDRRNTEAFF.

The genes are TRBV6-5 and TRBJ2-7; 11 bases are a match to TRBD2. Germline V lookup: CDR1 MNHEY, CDR2 SVGAGI. The V gene end was trimmed by 6 bases and the J gene end by 0 bases; junction bases not matched to a gene: 4. This CDR3 spans 15 amino acids. The CDR3 sequence is CASRLAGGSSYEQYF. The CDR3 nucleotides read TGTGCCAGCAGATTAGCGGGGGGGAGCTCCTACGAGCAGTACTTC.

This clone was detected only once. This chain connects TRBV5-1 to TRBJ2-5, with D maybe TRBD2 (6 bases). The germline V and J ends were trimmed by 1 base and 3 bases, with 10 bases remaining between them. This CDR3 is built from 14 residues. From germline, CDR1 is SGHRS and CDR2 YFSETQ. The CDR3 nucleotides read TGCGCCAGCAGCTTGCGATGGGGGGAAGAGACCCAGTACTTC. Translating gives CASSLRWGEETQYF.

The chain recombines TRBV7-6 with TRBJ2-5, with 8 nucleotides matching TRBD1. Germline trimming cut 1 base from V and 3 bases from J; bases unmatched to any gene: 4. This CDR3 has 15 amino acids. Germline CDR1 is SGHVS and CDR2 is FNYEAQ. The CDR3 spells CASSLGTGTEETQYF. CDR3 in DNA: TGTGCCAGCAGCTTAGGGACAGGGACCGAAGAGACCCAGTACTTC.

The chain is built from TRBV5-1 and TRBJ1-2; D might be TRBD1 (5 bases). CDR3 length: 13 amino acids. The germline V gene has CDR1 SGHRS and CDR2 YFSETQ. The germline V and J ends were trimmed by 0 bases and 2 bases, with 5 bases remaining between them. The CDR3 sequence: CASSLGQNYGYTF. In nucleotides, the CDR3 is TGCGCCAGCAGCTTGGGACAGAACTATGGCTACACCTTC.

V usage is TRBV29-1 and J usage is TRBJ2-5; TRBD1 matches 10 bases. Germline V gene lookup returns CDR1 SQVTM and CDR2 ANQGSEA. Unmatched junction bases numbered 9, after V lost 8 bases and J lost 0 bases. This CDR3 contains 15 residues. The CDR3 DNA follows: TGCAGCTCCCAGCGGACAGGGGGGTACCAAGAGACCCAGTACTTC. Protein sequence: CSSQRTGGYQETQYF.

The V and J genes are TRBV11-3 and TRBJ2-1, with TRBD1 identical over 9 bases. The germline V gene has CDR1 SGHNT and CDR2 YENEEA. Germline trimming cut 4 bases from V and 6 bases from J; bases unmatched to any gene: 7. The CDR3 is 15 amino acids. The CDR3 DNA is TGTGCCAGCAGCTCACAGGGGGCGAAGGCCAATGAGCAGTTCTTC. Encoded protein: CASSSQGAKANEQFF.

The CDR3 region is CASSYRTRTQYF. CDR3 coding DNA: TGTGCCAGTAGTTACAGGACGAGGACGCAGTATTTT. The V gene is TRBV19, the J gene TRBJ2-3; D perhaps matches TRBD1 (5 bases). The V end was cut by 5 bases, the J end by 9 bases, with 12 bases between. This CDR3 region has 12 residues. The germline CDR1 and CDR2 sequences are LNHDA and SQIVND (reference sequence).

This chain joins TRBV19 and TRBJ2-7, with TRBD2 identical over 8 bases. Germline V lookup: CDR1 LNHDA, CDR2 SQIVND (reference sequence). The CDR3 spans 13 residues. V lost 5 bases to trimming and J lost 1 base; unmatched junction nucleotides: 1. The CDR3 loop is CASSAGGSYEQYF. CDR3 nucleotides: TGTGCCAGTAGTGCGGGAGGTTCCTACGAGCAGTACTTC.

This clone has only one observation. This chain uses TRBV5-1 with TRBJ2-5; 9 positions match TRBD2. V was clipped by 0 bases and J by 4 bases; unmatched bases: 4. Germline CDR1 reads SGHRS; CDR2 reads YFSETQ. The CDR3 contains 15 residues. The CDR3 spells CASSLDSGRRETQYF. The CDR3 coding sequence is TGCGCCAGCAGCTTGGATAGCGGGAGACGAGAGACCCAGTACTTC.